This passage covers 27 T cell receptor beta chains from one sample sequenced in a study of cytomegalovirus exposure and HLA in healthy donors. PCR involved 60 Vbeta and 13 Jbeta primers. This table comes from immunoSEQ multiplex PCR, and its TCRdb copy is limited to in-frame clones, with some not included. The sample records 200,000 or so clones, approximately 80% being singletons. The sample taken for sequencing was PBMCs. These receptors originate from a woman aged 25 to 39 in good health and CMV-seropositive.

This chain links TRBV5-1 with TRBJ2-1; TRBD2 aligns across 13 bases. Germline V CDR1 and CDR2: SGHRS, YFSETQ. The CDR3 totals 13 residues. The junction had 6 bases not matched to a gene; V was cut back by 4 bases and J by 14 bases. This chain's CDR3 is CASSILLAGGEFF. The CDR3 DNA reads TGCGCCAGCAGCATTCTACTAGCGGGGGGGGAGTTCTTC.

V is TRBV4-3 and J is TRBJ1-4, with 9 bases matching TRBD1. Germline values: CDR1 LGHNA, CDR2 YSLEER. The V and J ends lost 0 bases and 8 bases, in that order; junction bases with no gene match: 7. The CDR3 consists of 16 residues. The CDR3 is CASSQDHGQGWEKLFF. The CDR3 DNA sequence: TGCGCCAGCAGCCAAGATCACGGACAGGGGTGGGAAAAACTGTTTTTT.

CDR3 in DNA: TGTGCCAGCAGGGAGGCAGGCGCCCATGAGCAGTTCTTC. It specifies CASREAGAHEQFF. The gene calls are TRBV28 and TRBJ2-1, with a tentative D call TRBD2 (5 bases). CDR1 is MDHEN and CDR2 is SYDVKM in the germline V gene. Trimming removed 6 bases from V and 8 bases from J, with 14 bases in between. This CDR3 has 13 amino acids.

V and J are TRBV28 and TRBJ1-5, with D tentatively TRBD1 (5 bases). This CDR3 is 15 amino acids long. CDR1 is MDHEN, CDR2 SYDVKM, per germline. With 7 bases removed from V and 2 bases from J, the gap between germline ends came to 15 bases. CDR3 DNA: TGTGCCAGCACCTTCCGGGGGGAAGGCAATCAGCCCCAGCATTTT. It specifies CASTFRGEGNQPQHF.

The chain employs TRBV29-1 and TRBJ2-7; unclear D gene. This CDR3 has 12 residues. Trimming stripped 4 bases from V and 10 bases from J, with 17 bases between. Germline CDR1 is SQVTM and CDR2 is ANQGSEA. The CDR3: CSVATSEVAQYF. CDR3 DNA sequence: TGCAGCGTTGCTACGAGTGAGGTGGCTCAGTACTTC.

The chain uses TRBV27 and TRBJ1-1; 8 bases fit TRBD1. In germline, CDR1 is MNHEY, CDR2 SMNVEV (reference sequence). This CDR3 region has 16 residues. V lost 5 bases, J lost 1 base, and 9 bases stayed unmatched. CDR3 protein: CASSTYRGIENTEAFF. Here the CDR3 DNA reads TGTGCCAGCAGTACCTACAGGGGGATTGAGAACACTGAAGCTTTCTTT.

CDR3 loop: CASSVDGAAYEQYF. In DNA, the CDR3 is TGTGCCAGCAGCGTAGATGGGGCCGCCTACGAGCAGTACTTC. The V call is TRBV9, the J call TRBJ2-7; D is perhaps TRBD1 (5 bases). CDR3 length: 14 amino acids. Germline-derived CDR1 and CDR2 are SGDLS and YYNGEE. V was cut by 0 bases and J by 2 bases, with 9 bases left in between.

This clone appeared a few times. V gene TRBV2 combines with J gene TRBJ2-2; D ambiguous. The germline CDR1 and CDR2 sequences are SNHLY and FYNNEI. Trimming took 4 bases from V and 5 from J, leaving 8 bases between them. This CDR3 region has 13 residues. Here the CDR3 reads CASSAPRTGELFF. The CDR3 region has the DNA TGTGCCAGCAGTGCCCCGAGAACCGGGGAGCTGTTTTTT. Complete variable domain (other parts from reference TRBV2 and TRBJ2-2): EPEVTQTPSHQVTQMGQEVILRCVPISNHLYFYWYRQILGQKVEFLVSFYNNEISEKSEIFDDQFSVERPDGSNFTLKIRSTKLEDSAMYFCASSAPRTGELFFGEGSRLTVL.

The rearrangement links TRBV4-2 to TRBJ2-6; D gene unclear. CDR1 is LGHNA and CDR2 is YNFKEQ in the germline V gene. The CDR3 contains 16 residues. Trimming left V 1 base short and J 4 bases short, with 11 bases between. CDR3: CASSQVGSPGANVLTF. In nucleotides, the CDR3 is TGTGCCAGCAGCCAAGTAGGTAGCCCCGGGGCCAACGTCCTGACTTTC.

J is TRBJ2-5 and V is TRBV15; D not resolved. The CDR3 runs to 14 residues. Germline lookup yields CDR1 LNHNV and CDR2 YYDKDF (reference sequence). The V end lost 5 bases, the J end lost 0 bases, and 10 bases lay between the germline ends. CDR3 protein: CATSPPGNQETQYF. The DNA of the CDR3 is TGTGCCACCAGCCCACCAGGCAACCAAGAGACCCAGTACTTC.

V and J are TRBV4-2 and TRBJ1-5; D not resolved. The length of the CDR3 is 17 residues. Germline V gene sequence: CDR1 LGHNA, CDR2 YNFKEQ. Trimming removed 0 bases from V and 4 bases from J, with 16 bases in between. The CDR3 DNA sequence: TGTGCCAGCAGCCAAGATCGACTACAGCAAGCTAATCAGCCCCAGCATTTT. Protein: CASSQDRLQQANQPQHF.

This chain links TRBV2 with TRBJ2-4, with a possible D match to TRBD1 (7 bases). CDR3 length equals 14 residues. Per the germline V gene, CDR1 is SNHLY and CDR2 is FYNNEI. Trimming removed 6 bases from V and 3 bases from J, with 12 bases in between. CDR3 region: CASRAGGGKNIQYF. The DNA for the CDR3 is TGTGCCAGCAGGGCAGGGGGAGGCAAAAACATTCAGTACTTC.

This clone turned up a few times. The chain uses TRBV29-1 and TRBJ2-3; the D gene is possibly TRBD1 (6 bases). The CDR3 contains 12 residues. Germline-derived CDR1 and CDR2 are SQVTM and ANQGSEA. V lost 3 bases and J lost 4, with 8 bases in between. CDR3 sequence (DNA): TGCAGCGTTGAGACAGGTGCAGATACGCAGTATTTT. It specifies CSVETGADTQYF.

V and J are TRBV14 and TRBJ2-5; possible D gene TRBD2, 7 bases. This CDR3 contains 16 residues. Germline CDR1 SGHDN, CDR2 FVKESK. Trimming removed 4 bases at V and 9 bases at J, with 24 bases between. The CDR3 loop is CASSLTGSGAVGAQYF. The CDR3 DNA reads TGTGCCAGCAGCCTCACAGGGAGCGGGGCCGTGGGGGCCCAGTACTTC.

This chain joins TRBV7-8 and TRBJ2-2; D remains unclear. Germline assignment: CDR1 SGHVS and CDR2 FQNEAQ. V shed 3 bases and J shed 2 bases, with 7 bases lying between them. This CDR3 contains 14 residues. CDR3: CASSFTVNTGELFF. Written as DNA, the CDR3 is TGTGCCAGCAGCTTCACAGTAAACACCGGGGAGCTGTTTTTT.

V is TRBV27 and J is TRBJ2-2, with 8 bases matching TRBD1. The CDR3 sequence is 15 residues long. The trim removed 0 bases at V and 6 bases at J, leaving 3 bases unmatched. Germline assignment: CDR1 MNHEY and CDR2 SMNVEV (reference sequence). CDR3 sequence (DNA): TGTGCCAGCAGTTTATCGGACAGGGTCCCCGGGGAGCTGTTTTTT. Amino acids: CASSLSDRVPGELFF.

This clone was detected only a few times. V and J are TRBV7-2 and TRBJ1-6, with TRBD1 matching over 8 bases. V was pared by 5 bases and J by 16 bases, with 7 bases of the junction left unmatched. This CDR3 has 12 residues. Germline V gives CDR1 SGHTA, CDR2 FQGNSA. The CDR3 protein is CASSRGGTGLHF. The CDR3 nucleotides are TGTGCCAGCAGCCGAGGGGGGACAGGTCTCCACTTT.

J is TRBJ2-3 and V is TRBV28, with 15 nucleotides matching TRBD2. The trim removed 8 bases at V and 6 bases at J, leaving 0 bases unmatched. From germline, CDR1 is MDHEN and CDR2 SYDVKM. This CDR3 spans 13 amino acids. The CDR3, as DNA: TGTGCCAGCGGGACTAGCGGGAGGGATACGCAGTATTTT. Translating gives CASGTSGRDTQYF.

V is TRBV4-3 and J is TRBJ2-1; D perhaps matches TRBD1 (6 bases). Germline CDR1 LGHNA, CDR2 YSLEER. This CDR3 is built from 14 residues. V was shortened by 6 bases and J by 0 bases, with 9 bases between the two germline ends. The CDR3 sequence is CASRGDISYNEQFF. The CDR3 DNA follows: TGCGCCAGCAGGGGGGACATCTCCTACAATGAGCAGTTCTTC.

The chain has TRBV20-1 and TRBJ1-4, with D possibly matching TRBD1 (6 bases). The CDR3 has 11 amino acids. V was clipped by 6 bases and J by 8 bases, with 10 bases between them. Germline V gives CDR1 DFQATT, CDR2 SNEGSKA (reference sequence). The CDR3 here is CSALDREKLFF. Written as DNA, the CDR3 is TGCAGTGCCCTAGACAGGGAAAAACTGTTTTTT.

This rearrangement joins TRBV27 to TRBJ2-5; no clear D gene. Deletions cut 2 bases from V and 8 bases from J, with 9 bases between. From germline, CDR1 is MNHEY and CDR2 SMNVEV (reference sequence). This CDR3 has 12 amino acids. The CDR3 protein is CASSLPDNTQYF. CDR3 in DNA: TGTGCCAGCAGTTTACCCGACAATACCCAGTACTTC.

The chain employs TRBV6-1 and TRBJ1-1; D remains ambiguous. This CDR3 has 13 residues. Looked up from germline, CDR1 is MNHNS and CDR2 is SASEGT. V was trimmed by 10 bases and J by 4 bases, leaving 16 bases between them. CDR3 DNA sequence: TGTGCCACTGGGAGGAGGGAGGTCACTGAAGCTTTCTTT. Translating gives CATGRREVTEAFF.

The rearrangement joins TRBV25-1 to TRBJ2-1; 8 bases fit TRBD2. Germline V lookup: CDR1 MGHDK, CDR2 SYGVNS. The CDR3 runs 15 residues. V lost 3 bases to trimming and J lost 8 bases; unmatched junction nucleotides: 9. This CDR3 is CASSDRLAGGHEQFF. The CDR3 region has the DNA TGTGCCAGCAGTGACCGGCTGGCGGGAGGACATGAGCAGTTCTTC.

This clone was detected only a few times. The rearrangement uses TRBV6-6 and TRBJ1-4; TRBD1 matches at 8 bases. J gave up 10 bases and V 6 bases, and 4 bases lay outside the gene matches. CDR1 is MNHNY, CDR2 SVGAGI, per germline (reference sequence). The CDR3 has 12 residues. This chain's CDR3 is CASSQGALKLFF. The CDR3 coding sequence is TGTGCCAGCAGCCAGGGGGCCTTAAAACTGTTTTTT.

The chain carries TRBV5-6 and TRBJ1-5; 8 bases agree with TRBD1. V lost 1 base and J lost 4; bases outside the gene matches: 4. Germline CDR1 SGHDT, CDR2 YYEEEE. This CDR3 has 15 residues. The CDR3 nucleotides are TGTGCCAGCAGCTTGAGAGACAGGGGAAATCAGCCCCAGCATTTT. It yields the protein CASSLRDRGNQPQHF.

The chain has TRBV5-1 and TRBJ2-2, with 10 bases fitting TRBD2. The CDR3 extends over 16 amino acids. V gave up 4 bases and J gave up 1 base; unmatched junction bases: 4. CDR1 and CDR2 from the germline V gene are SGHRS and YFSETQ. The CDR3 DNA sequence: TGCGCCAGCAGCCGCCCTAGCGGGGGGAACACCGGGGAGCTGTTTTTT. Translated, it gives CASSRPSGGNTGELFF.

To note about this clone: At the DNA level, this CDR3 is encoded by other sequences in the same sample as well. The V call is TRBV9, the J call TRBJ1-5; no reliable D call. Trimming cost V 0 bases and J 0 bases, with 7 bases left between them. Germline V gene sequence: CDR1 SGDLS, CDR2 YYNGEE. This CDR3 has 15 amino acids. The CDR3 spells CASSVGGLSNQPQHF. CDR3 nucleotides: TGTGCCAGCAGCGTAGGAGGCCTTAGCAATCAGCCCCAGCATTTT.